These 13 T cell receptor beta chains were all obtained from the same sample, sequenced in a study of shared clonotypes between healthy human individuals. Generated by immunoSEQ multiplex PCR, the TCRdb table keeps only in-frame clones and is missing some. The table records roughly 2.5 million clones, approximately 90% of them present only once. The sample was naive CD4+ T cells sorted from blood. Subset noted: CD45RA+ positively selected. Receptors originate from a man aged 18-30 years in good health.

V usage is TRBV9 and J usage is TRBJ2-3, with TRBD1 matching 7 bases. The CDR3 has 16 residues. Germline V gives CDR1 SGDLS, CDR2 YYNGEE. V lost 0 bases, J lost 0 bases, and 4 bases stayed unmatched. This CDR3 reads CASSVVRGPSTDTQYF. The CDR3 nucleotides are TGTGCCAGCAGCGTAGTAAGGGGGCCTAGCACAGATACGCAGTATTTT.

CDR3 DNA sequence: TGTGCCTGGAACCCTTACCCCATACGCGTACAGGGCTTGAACACTGAAGCTTTCTTT. Translation gives CAWNPYPIRVQGLNTEAFF. J is TRBJ1-1 and V is TRBV30; D possibly corresponds to TRBD1 (6 bases). Germline V gene data show CDR1 as GTSNPN and CDR2 as SVGIG (reference sequence). V was cut by 4 bases and J by 0 bases, with 27 bases left in between. The CDR3 extends over 19 amino acids.

This chain links TRBV30 with TRBJ2-7; 8 bases agree with TRBD1. Germline CDR1 and CDR2: GTSNPN and SVGIG (reference sequence). The length of the CDR3 is 16 residues. J gave up 6 bases and V 1 base, and 14 bases lay outside the gene matches. The CDR3 nucleotides read TGTGCCTGGAGTGCCCCCGGGGGCAGGGGGCTAAGCGAGCAGTACTTC. Its protein product is CAWSAPGGRGLSEQYF.

The chain links TRBV11-1 to TRBJ2-5; either TRBD1 or TRBD2 may fit D (5 bases each). Germline values: CDR1 SGHAT, CDR2 FQDESV (reference sequence). The CDR3 is made up of 14 amino acids. With 1 base removed from V and 4 bases from J, the gap between germline ends came to 10 bases. The CDR3 bases are TGTGCCAGCAGCTTAGGGGGGAATGGAGAGACCCAGTACTTC. Its translation: CASSLGGNGETQYF.

The rearrangement links TRBV9 to TRBJ1-1; D perhaps matches TRBD1 (5 bases). The CDR3 totals 15 residues. CDR1 and CDR2 from the germline V gene are SGDLS and YYNGEE. V shed 0 bases and J shed 6 bases, with 15 bases lying between them. The chain's CDR3 is CASSVGLGGKSEAFF. The DNA of the CDR3 is TGTGCCAGCAGCGTAGGTCTGGGGGGAAAATCTGAAGCTTTCTTT.

The chain carries TRBV6-6 and TRBJ2-1; tentatively, D is TRBD1 (6 bases). This CDR3 comprises 16 residues. Trimming pared 6 bases from V and 6 bases from J, leaving 21 bases between. Germline V gives CDR1 MNHNY, CDR2 SVGAGI (reference sequence). The CDR3 nucleotides read TGTGCCAGCAGGTTAGGGACACCCAGTATGGGCAATGAGCAGTTCTTC. It encodes CASRLGTPSMGNEQFF.

The chain joins TRBV10-3 to TRBJ2-2, with 10 positions matching TRBD1. V was clipped by 6 bases and J by 3 bases; unmatched bases: 4. CDR3 size: 15 residues. CDR1 and CDR2 from the germline V gene are ENHRY and SYGVKD. CDR3 in amino acids: CAIRGTGVDTGELFF. CDR3 sequence (DNA): TGTGCCATCAGAGGGACAGGGGTGGACACCGGGGAGCTGTTTTTT.

CDR3 DNA: TGTGCCAGCAGAGGAACAGGGGTTACTGAAGCTTTCTTT. This codes for CASRGTGVTEAFF. The V and J genes are TRBV6-6 and TRBJ1-1; 7 bases are shared with TRBD1. The CDR3 covers 13 residues. V lost 6 bases and J lost 5; bases outside the gene matches: 6. Germline loops: CDR1 MNHNY, CDR2 SVGAGI (reference sequence).

The gene calls are TRBV19 and TRBJ1-3; D not certain. The CDR3 contains 16 residues. Trimming took off 10 bases at V and 0 bases at J, with 19 bases between the two ends. CDR1 LNHDA and CDR2 SQIVND come from the germline V gene (reference sequence). CDR3 region: CATTVRASGSGNTIYF. CDR3 coding DNA: TGTGCCACCACCGTAAGGGCTTCCGGCTCTGGAAACACCATATATTTT.

The CDR3 nucleotides read TGTGCCTGGAGTGGGACAGGGGGCTCGGAGACCCAGTACTTC. Amino acids: CAWSGTGGSETQYF. The rearrangement joins TRBV30 to TRBJ2-5; 11 nucleotides line up with TRBD1. The CDR3 has 14 amino acids. The germline gives CDR1 GTSNPN, CDR2 SVGIG (reference sequence). V shed 1 base, J shed 5 bases, and the junction held 3 bases outside the gene matches.

The chain combines TRBV6-5 with TRBJ2-2; 7 bases are a match to TRBD1. The germline CDR1 and CDR2 sequences are MNHEY and SVGAGI. The CDR3 loop spans 14 amino acids. Trimming removed 7 bases from V and 2 bases from J; junction bases left unmatched: 4. The CDR3 loop reads CASNWDSNTGELFF. The DNA for the CDR3 is TGTGCCAGCAACTGGGACAGTAACACCGGGGAGCTGTTTTTT.

The rearrangement uses TRBV29-1 and TRBJ2-5; D is unclear. The CDR3 length is 13 residues. The germline V gene has CDR1 SQVTM and CDR2 ANQGSEA. V dropped 0 bases and J dropped 7 bases, with 12 bases sitting between them. CDR3 bases: TGCAGCGTTGAAGATATCCTGGGGTCGACCCAGTACTTC. It codes for CSVEDILGSTQYF.

The CDR3 protein is CASSRTTAGELFF. The CDR3 nucleotides read TGTGCCAGCAGCCGAACCACGGCCGGGGAGCTGTTTTTT. The chain carries TRBV2 and TRBJ2-2; unclear D gene. Germline V gene sequence: CDR1 SNHLY, CDR2 FYNNEI. The CDR3 has 13 amino acids. V gave up 6 bases and J gave up 6 bases, with 11 bases separating them.